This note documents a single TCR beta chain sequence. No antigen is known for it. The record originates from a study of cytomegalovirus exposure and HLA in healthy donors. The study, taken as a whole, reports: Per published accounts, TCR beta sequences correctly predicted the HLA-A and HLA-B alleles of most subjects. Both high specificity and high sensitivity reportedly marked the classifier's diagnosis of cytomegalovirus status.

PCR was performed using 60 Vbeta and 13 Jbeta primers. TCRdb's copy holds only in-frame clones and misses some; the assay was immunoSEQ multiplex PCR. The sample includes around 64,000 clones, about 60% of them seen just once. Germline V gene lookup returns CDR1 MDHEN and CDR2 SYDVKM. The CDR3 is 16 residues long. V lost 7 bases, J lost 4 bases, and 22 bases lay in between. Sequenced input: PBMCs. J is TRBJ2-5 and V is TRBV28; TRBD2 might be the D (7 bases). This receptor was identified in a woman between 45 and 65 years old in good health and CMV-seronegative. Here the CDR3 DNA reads TGTGCCAGCACCCGGACTAGGGGGATCTTTCGAGAGACCCAGTACTTC. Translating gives CASTRTRGIFRETQYF.